The text below deals with one TCR beta chain. What it binds is unknown. This sample was taken from a study of graft-versus-host responses after intestinal transplantation. Study-wide findings and caveats: GvH clones detected in recipient marrow included some appearing first in ileum or blood.

Graft tissue was processed to release intraepithelial and lamina propria lymphocytes. The assay was immunoSEQ multiplex PCR, and TCRdb's table has in-frame clones only and misses some. This table holds almost 30,000 clones, about four fifths found once. This specimen was ileum tissue, taken 98 days after intestinal transplantation. This TCR was recovered from a human patient who received an intestinal transplant, so some T cells may come from the graft donor.

The CDR3 region is CSVPVVETQYF. CDR3 DNA sequence: TGCAGCGTCCCAGTCGTAGAGACCCAGTACTTC. The chain couples TRBV29-1 to TRBJ2-5; D unresolved. Trimming pared 6 bases from V and 4 bases from J, leaving 9 bases between. Germline V lookup: CDR1 SQVTM, CDR2 ANQGSEA. CDR3 size: 11 residues.